The present entry profiles one T cell receptor beta chain with its context. The data belong to a study of blood T cell repertoires in COVID-19. Study summary: The study drew acute and convalescent COVID-19 samples from the United States, Italy and Spain. The analysed material was cDNA or gDNA that came from T cells, B-cell-depleted T cells, or PBMCs.

As processed by the authors: Amplification of reference gene primers was used by the study to estimate nucleated cell counts. Measured with immunoSEQ multiplex PCR; TCRdb has only the in-frame clones, and not every one. For V, J and clone size, that table is used; D and trimming come from the DNA. The sample yields over 200,000 clones, about 85% seen once. The CDR3 has 14 amino acids. V was trimmed by 3 bases and J by 5 bases, leaving 13 bases between them. Germline V gives CDR1 SEHNR, CDR2 FQNEAQ (reference sequence). This chain links TRBV7-9 with TRBJ1-1; maybe TRBD1 (5 bases). Sequenced sample: peripheral blood. The TCR sequence derives from a woman aged 18-29 years who had recovered from COVID-19. The CDR3: CASSLQGLGTEAFF. The DNA of the CDR3 is TGTGCCAGCAGCTTGCAGGGTTTAGGGACTGAAGCTTTCTTT.